This T cell receptor (beta chain) was observed in a study of blood T cell repertoires in COVID-19. Germline V gives CDR1 SGHRS, CDR2 YFSETQ. Unmatched junction bases numbered 5, after V lost 3 bases and J lost 4 bases. This CDR3 spans 15 amino acids. Per the authors' pipeline: From reference gene primer amplification, estimates of nucleated cell counts were derived. Assay used: immunoSEQ multiplex PCR; TCRdb lists only in-frame clones, some missing. That table is the source of V, J and clone size, and D and trimming were worked out from the DNA. The sample includes approximately 220,000 clones, about 84% of them seen just once.

This TCR was recovered from a woman of 80 years or more with acute or convalescent COVID-19. This chain connects TRBV5-1 to TRBJ2-1; 9 nucleotides line up with TRBD1. The sequencing sample was made of peripheral blood. The CDR3 sequence: CASSSGQGAYNEQFF. The CDR3 DNA follows: TGCGCCAGCAGCTCGGGACAGGGTGCTTACAATGAGCAGTTCTTC.